Here is one T cell receptor (beta chain) with its context. In the authors' methods: From reference gene primer amplification, estimates of nucleated cell counts were derived. Assay: immunoSEQ multiplex PCR; the TCRdb copy retains only in-frame clones and omits some. V, J and clone size reflect that table, while D and trimming were determined from the DNA. The table shows 200,000 to 250,000 clones, with about 90% occurring only once. In Seattle, patients joined the study during active infection and were tracked longitudinally. The data are from a study of blood T cell repertoires in COVID-19. For the study at large: Some COVID-19 samples were acute and others convalescent; all came from the United States, Italy and Spain. From T cells, B-cell-depleted T cells, or PBMCs came the material, which was cDNA or gDNA.

With V trimmed by 2 bases and J by 2 bases, 4 bases remained unmatched. CDR1 GTSNPN and CDR2 SVGIG come from the germline V gene (reference sequence). This CDR3 spans 15 amino acids. The TCR originated in a man aged 25-40 years with COVID-19, enrolled during active disease. The chain has TRBV30 and TRBJ2-7; 12 bases match TRBD2. The sample taken for sequencing was peripheral blood. CDR3: CAWSIGLAGTYEQYF. The CDR3 DNA reads TGTGCCTGGAGTATAGGACTAGCGGGGACCTACGAGCAGTACTTC.